One sample yielded the 13 T cell receptor beta chains listed below, sequenced in a study of response to subunit inactivated influenza vaccine. One entry per CDR3 protein results from TCRdb running MiXCR on the RT-PCR reads. The sample gives fewer than 600,000 distinct CDR3 sequences, approximately 7.7% of which show up once; under 15% is in the top ten. Sample: PBMCs from blood, taken roughly 24 months after vaccination. The receptors come from a man between 50 and 69 years old who received an inactivated influenza vaccine.

This sequence joins TRBV7-2 and TRBJ2-1; 11 bases are shared with TRBD2. This CDR3 has 16 amino acids. V was clipped by 2 bases and J by 8 bases; unmatched bases: 8. Germline CDR1 and CDR2: SGHTA and FQGNSA. The DNA of the CDR3 is TGTGCCAGCAGCTTAAGGCCCGCTAGCGGGGGGTATGAGCAGTTCTTC. It is translated as CASSLRPASGGYEQFF.

The sample holds a few counts of this clonotype. This chain connects TRBV15 to TRBJ2-3; D might be TRBD1 or TRBD2, each matching 5 bases. Germline V gives CDR1 LNHNV, CDR2 YYDKDF (reference sequence). Trimming removed 4 bases at V and 5 bases at J, with 16 bases between. There are 15 residues in the CDR3. The CDR3, as DNA: TGTGCCACCAGCACCTTAGCCGGGGCTGAAGATACGCAGTATTTT. Its translation: CATSTLAGAEDTQYF.

This clonotype has just a few counts. The gene calls are TRBV5-6 and TRBJ1-4, with unresolved D. V gave up 1 base and J gave up 0 bases, with 16 bases separating them. CDR3 length equals 18 residues. Germline assignment: CDR1 SGHDT and CDR2 YYEEEE. The CDR3 region is CASSLTVGVSSTNEKLFF. The CDR3, as DNA: TGTGCCAGCAGCTTGACGGTTGGAGTTAGTTCAACTAATGAAAAACTGTTTTTT.

This clonotype was counted only a few times. The rearrangement links TRBV5-5 to TRBJ1-1; 8 nucleotides line up with TRBD1. Germline V gives CDR1 SGHKS, CDR2 YYEKEE (reference sequence). V gave up 5 bases and J gave up 2 bases; unmatched junction bases: 8. The CDR3 spans 15 residues. The DNA of the CDR3 is TGTGCCAGCAGACCCAGACAGGGGACTAACACTGAAGCTTTCTTT. This translates into CASRPRQGTNTEAFF.

This clonotype was recorded at least ten times. The V call is TRBV4-3, the J call TRBJ2-7; 9 nucleotides agree with TRBD2. Unmatched junction bases numbered 11, after V lost 3 bases and J lost 5 bases. Germline V lookup: CDR1 LGHNA, CDR2 YSLEER. This CDR3 contains 16 residues. CDR3 region: CASSHRLAVLGHEQYF. CDR3 DNA sequence: TGCGCCAGCAGCCACAGACTAGCGGTTCTAGGCCACGAGCAGTACTTC.

This clonotype was seen repeatedly, ten times or more. The chain combines TRBV7-2 with TRBJ2-7, with D perhaps matching TRBD1 (6 bases). Germline V gene sequence: CDR1 SGHTA, CDR2 FQGNSA. CDR3 length: 14 residues. Trimming cost V 3 bases and J 2 bases, with 11 bases left between them. The CDR3 nucleotides read TGTGCCAGCAGCTTTTCCAGGGGACCCTACGAGCAGTACTTC. Protein: CASSFSRGPYEQYF.

V usage is TRBV20-1 and J usage is TRBJ2-7; D not resolved. V was pared by 6 bases and J by 1 base, with 4 bases between. Germline V gene sequence: CDR1 DFQATT, CDR2 SNEGSKA (reference sequence). The CDR3 has 10 amino acids. In DNA form, the CDR3 reads TGCAGTGCGGTATCCTACGAGCAGTACTTC. Translation: CSAVSYEQYF.

This clonotype came up many times. The chain joins TRBV5-5 to TRBJ1-1, with 9 bases aligning to TRBD1. Germline V CDR1 and CDR2: SGHKS, YYEKEE (reference sequence). This CDR3 spans 16 amino acids. V lost 0 bases and J lost 1; bases outside the gene matches: 4. The CDR3 is CASSLVTGGTNTEAFF. The CDR3 DNA reads TGTGCCAGCAGCTTGGTTACAGGGGGCACGAACACTGAAGCTTTCTTT.

This clonotype was counted a few times. The chain carries TRBV20-1 and TRBJ2-2; perhaps TRBD2 as D (6 bases). Germline V gene data show CDR1 as DFQATT and CDR2 as SNEGSKA (reference sequence). There are 17 residues in the CDR3. V was pared by 5 bases and J by 4 bases, with 23 bases between. CDR3 loop: CSAADTKLGGFTGELFF. The DNA for the CDR3 is TGCAGTGCTGCCGATACAAAGCTGGGGGGATTCACCGGGGAGCTGTTTTTT.

This clonotype was seen more than once but under ten times. The J gene is TRBJ2-1, the V gene TRBV5-1; D not certain. Germline V gene lookup returns CDR1 SGHRS and CDR2 YFSETQ. The CDR3 has 14 amino acids. V lost 1 base, J lost 2 bases, and 7 bases lay in between. The CDR3 coding sequence is TGCGCCAGCAGCTTGATTGGCACCTACAATGAGCAGTTCTTC. Translated, it gives CASSLIGTYNEQFF.

The chain has TRBV20-1 and TRBJ2-1; 7 bases match TRBD2. The junction had 16 bases not matched to a gene; V was cut back by 8 bases and J by 3 bases. Germline V gene data show CDR1 as DFQATT and CDR2 as SNEGSKA (reference sequence). The CDR3 is made up of 16 amino acids. The CDR3 spells CSSPGRSGLLYNEQFF. The CDR3 region has the DNA TGCAGTTCCCCCGGGAGGAGCGGGTTACTCTACAATGAGCAGTTCTTC.

This clonotype showed up many times. This chain connects TRBV15 to TRBJ1-1; D unresolved. V lost 6 bases and J 1 base, leaving 9 bases between the germline ends. Germline values: CDR1 LNHNV, CDR2 YYDKDF (reference sequence). The CDR3 loop spans 13 amino acids. CDR3 nucleotide sequence: TGTGCCACCAGTCGGTGGGAGAACACTGAAGCTTTCTTT. Protein sequence: CATSRWENTEAFF.

In this sample, this clonotype turned up many times. The rearrangement links TRBV5-5 to TRBJ2-3; the D is unclear. V gave up 4 bases and J gave up 5 bases, with 8 bases separating them. CDR1 and CDR2 (germline): SGHKS, YYEKEE (reference sequence). CDR3 size: 12 residues. The CDR3 here is CASSPFKDTQYF. CDR3 sequence (DNA): TGTGCCAGCAGCCCCTTTAAAGATACGCAGTATTTT.